The clone carrying this T cell receptor beta chain showed up many times. What it recognizes is unknown. The V gene lost 5 bases and the J gene lost 7 bases, with 15 bases spanning the gap. There are 12 residues in the CDR3. Germline CDR1 reads DFQATT; CDR2 reads SNEGSKA (reference sequence). The making of cDNA relied on 5'RACE with 10-nucleotide random UMIs. Sequencing of 15-18 subjects in each run yielded over 180 million TCR-beta sequences. TCRdb redid the calling of the 5' RACE reads with MiXCR, one entry per CDR3 protein. The sample holds roughly 48,000 distinct CDR3 sequences, approximately 11% seen once. This record comes from a study of neurological immune-mediated disorders. Study findings and constraints: Subjects shared no identical expanded-clone CDR3 amino acid sequences, suggesting private TCR-beta repertoires in all groups. The greatest TCR clonal expansion appeared in HTLV-1-associated myelopathy and the smallest, falling below healthy controls, in multiple sclerosis.

Time point meaning: longitudinal time-point 3. The sequenced sample consisted of PBMCs. This sequence joins TRBV20-1 and TRBJ2-7; D is perhaps TRBD2 (7 bases). The TCR sequence derives from a male donor with HTLV-1-associated myelopathy (HAM/TSP). The CDR3 here is CSAAPGGLEQYF. In DNA, the CDR3 is TGCAGTGCTGCTCCGGGGGGCTTGGAGCAGTACTTC.